This is a list of T cell receptor beta chains from one sample in a study of cytomegalovirus exposure and HLA in healthy donors. Measured with immunoSEQ multiplex PCR; TCRdb has only the in-frame clones, and not every one. The sample holds over 100,000 clones, around 84% seen once. Sample: PBMCs. These receptor sequences come from a man aged 25 to 40 in good health and CMV-seropositive. The CDR3 runs from the conserved cysteine through the conserved F or W. The D gene is left open where the match is weak. Clone size, where shown, is once, few, many, or a class for clones that have expanded.

length,size,J,D,V,DNA,CDR3
14,-,TRBJ1-6,-,TRBV5-1,TGCGCCAGCAGCTTGCAGGCCCCTTTCTCACCCCTCCACTTT,CASSLQAPFSPLHF
14,-,TRBJ2-3,TRBD1,TRBV7-2,TGTGCCAGCAGATGGGACAGGGGCACAGATACGCAGTATTTT,CASRWDRGTDTQYF
15,-,TRBJ2-3,TRBD2,TRBV7-9,TGTGCCAGCAGCAATGGGCGGGGGAGCACAGATACGCAGTATTTT,CASSNGRGSTDTQYF
13,-,TRBJ1-1,-,TRBV2,TGTGCCAGAGAACAGGGCCGAAACACTGAAGCTTTCTTT,CAREQGRNTEAFF
15,-,TRBJ1-5,-,TRBV2,TGTGCCAGCAGAGTAGGCAGGGGAGACAATCAGCCCCAGCATTTT,CASRVGRGDNQPQHF
17,once,TRBJ1-1,TRBD1,TRBV12-5,TGTGCTAGTGGTTTCTCACGGGACAGGGGACCGGACACTGAAGCTTTCTTT,CASGFSRDRGPDTEAFF
15,-,TRBJ1-1,-,TRBV29-1,TGCAGCGTCGTGATTTGGGGGGAGGGGAACACTGAAGCTTTCTTT,CSVVIWGEGNTEAFF
14,-,TRBJ1-6,-,TRBV6-5,TGTGCCAGCAGTTACAGCGCAGGGAATTCACCCCTCCACTTT,CASSYSAGNSPLHF
15,-,TRBJ1-2,-,TRBV5-1,TGCGCCAGCAGCTCCGTGTCCTATCGGGACTATGGCTACACCTTC,CASSSVSYRDYGYTF
15,-,TRBJ2-2,TRBD2,TRBV27,TGTGCCAGCAGTACGGCGCGGGGGTTGGGCGGGGAGCTGTTTTTT,CASSTARGLGGELFF
14,-,TRBJ1-5,-,TRBV6-1,TGTGCCAGCAGTGACTGGTTCGGGAATCAGCCCCAGCATTTT,CASSDWFGNQPQHF
16,once,TRBJ1-1,TRBD1,TRBV5-6,TGTGCCAGCAGCATAGAACCGGGACAGCGTAACACTGAAGCTTTCTTT,CASSIEPGQRNTEAFF
15,-,TRBJ2-1,TRBD2,TRBV2,TGTGCCAGCAATCCTCTTAGCGGGGGAAACAATGAGCAGTTCTTC,CASNPLSGGNNEQFF
17,-,TRBJ1-1,TRBD1,TRBV5-4,TGTGCCAGCAGCCCGAACTCAGGCACAGGGGTGGAGACTGAAGCTTTCTTT,CASSPNSGTGVETEAFF
11,-,TRBJ2-7,-,TRBV7-3,TGTGCCAGCACCTACCCCTACGAGCAGTACTTC,CASTYPYEQYF
17,few,TRBJ2-3,TRBD2,TRBV29-1,TGCAGCGTTGGGGGAGTAGCGGGGAAGGGGATCACAGATACGCAGTATTTT,CSVGGVAGKGITDTQYF
16,once,TRBJ2-3,TRBD2,TRBV15,TGTGCCACCAGCAGCCCGGGTAGCGGGTTAGTAGATACGCAGTATTTT,CATSSPGSGLVDTQYF
15,-,TRBJ1-6,TRBD1,TRBV7-9,TGTGCCAGCAGCTTAACTGGGGACAGTAATTCACCCCTCCACTTT,CASSLTGDSNSPLHF
16,-,TRBJ1-6,-,TRBV5-8,TGTGCCAGCAGCTTGGTCGGGAGCTCCTATAATTCACCCCTCCACTTT,CASSLVGSSYNSPLHF
15,-,TRBJ2-7,-,TRBV6-5,TGTGCCAGCATGAGGGAAGGGGGGGCGGGGCTCGAGCAGTACTTC,CASMREGGAGLEQYF
20,-,TRBJ2-5,TRBD2,TRBV7-8,TGTGCCAGCAGCTTAGACCTATCCAGGACTAGCGGGGGGAGGGGGGAGACCCAGTACTTC,CASSLDLSRTSGGRGETQYF
15,-,TRBJ2-5,-,TRBV30,TGTGCCTGGAGTCCCGGTCGTCCGGGGCAAGAGACCCAGTACTTC,CAWSPGRPGQETQYF
14,-,TRBJ2-1,TRBD1,TRBV9,TGTGCCAGCAGCGTAGGAGCAGGGGGCCATGAGCAGTTCTTC,CASSVGAGGHEQFF
14,-,TRBJ2-3,TRBD1,TRBV5-4,TGTGCCAGCACAGGGGGCAGGAGCACAGATACGCAGTATTTT,CASTGGRSTDTQYF
14,few,TRBJ2-7,TRBD1,TRBV4-2,TGTGCCAGCAGCTCCCGGGACAGGGTATACGAGCAGTACTTC,CASSSRDRVYEQYF
13,-,TRBJ1-4,-,TRBV5-1,TGCGCCAGCAGCGGATACAGCAATGAAAAACTGTTTTTT,CASSGYSNEKLFF